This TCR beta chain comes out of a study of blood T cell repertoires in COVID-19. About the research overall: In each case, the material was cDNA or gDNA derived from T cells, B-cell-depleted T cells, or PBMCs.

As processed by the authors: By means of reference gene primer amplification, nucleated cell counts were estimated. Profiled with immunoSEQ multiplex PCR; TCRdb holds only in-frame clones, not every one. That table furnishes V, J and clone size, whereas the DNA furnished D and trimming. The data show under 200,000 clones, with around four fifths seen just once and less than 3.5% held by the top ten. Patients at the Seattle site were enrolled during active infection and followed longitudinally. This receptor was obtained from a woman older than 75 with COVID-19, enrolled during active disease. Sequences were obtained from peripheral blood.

CDR3 nucleotides: TGTGCCAGCAGACTGCAGCGGGGCCTCCAAGAGACCCAGTACTTC. This sequence encodes CASRLQRGLQETQYF. This chain uses TRBV5-5 with TRBJ2-5; 7 nucleotides agree with TRBD2. The CDR3 totals 15 residues. Germline CDR1 reads SGHKS; CDR2 reads YYEKEE (reference sequence). Trimming took 5 bases from V and 1 from J; bases not matched to a gene: 8.